Only one count was recorded for the clone carrying this TCR beta chain. The sample comes from a study of OX40 agonist ivuxolimab in advanced cancers. Repertoires were generated with immunoSEQ multiplex PCR, while TCRdb's copy carries only in-frame clones and drops some. The table includes over 35,000 clones, 85% to 90% detected once. The CDR3 runs to 13 residues. The ends were cut back, 5 bases at V and 7 bases at J, with 12 bases in the middle. Germline CDR1 is SGHTA and CDR2 is FQGTGA. The chain joins TRBV7-3 to TRBJ2-1; D is unclear. The clonotype comes from an adult with an advanced solid tumor such as melanoma, head and neck, liver or kidney cancer. Sample: CD4+ or CD8+ T cells sorted from blood, taken in a trial of the OX40 agonist ivuxolimab. CDR3 sequence: CASSLQDTNEQFF. In DNA form, the CDR3 reads TGTGCCAGCAGCCTCCAAGATACAAATGAGCAGTTCTTC.